What follows are 30 T cell receptor beta chains derived from one specimen sequenced in a study of blood T cell repertoires in COVID-19 (TCRdb year 2020). The library came from the immunoSEQ multiplex PCR assay. TCRdb retrieved this table from immuneACCESS and kept in-frame rearrangements only. Not all clones are present; in checked studies, unresolved V genes account for under half, and no reason is known for the remainder. This sample gives 60,000 to 75,000 clones in total; around 80% of them show up just once. 9.7% of the sample is held by the ten biggest clonotypes. Sequencing used peripheral blood. These TCRs come from a woman aged 80 or over with acute or convalescent COVID-19.

V gene TRBV6-2 or TRBV6-3 combines with J gene TRBJ2-1, with 10 positions matching TRBD2. In germline, CDR1 is MNHEY, CDR2 SVGEGT. This CDR3 is 16 amino acids long. V was pared by 5 bases and J by 8 bases, with 12 bases of the junction left unmatched. Written as DNA, the CDR3 is TGTGCCAGCAGTAGGACCCATAGCGGGGGGTACGATGAGCAGTTCTTC. This encodes CASSRTHSGGYDEQFF.

The chain couples TRBV18 to TRBJ2-7; the D is unclear. The CDR3 sequence is 13 residues long. Trimming cost V 2 bases and J 6 bases, with 11 bases left between them. Germline loops: CDR1 KGHSH, CDR2 LQKENI. The CDR3 is CASSPGSVVEQYF. The CDR3 DNA is TGTGCCAGCTCACCAGGTAGTGTGGTCGAGCAGTACTTC.

The genes are TRBV6-4 and TRBJ2-7, with TRBD1 matching 8 bases. Germline CDR1 reads MRHNA; CDR2 reads SNTAGT. V lost 6 bases to trimming and J lost 0 bases; unmatched junction nucleotides: 7. This CDR3 spans 15 amino acids. The CDR3 region is CASSTGTGSSYEQYF. Here the CDR3 DNA reads TGTGCCAGCAGCACCGGGACAGGAAGCTCCTACGAGCAGTACTTC.

V is TRBV15 and J is TRBJ1-4; D ambiguous. Germline V lookup: CDR1 LNHNV, CDR2 YYDKDF (reference sequence). There are 11 residues in the CDR3. Trimming pared 4 bases from V and 8 bases from J, leaving 5 bases between. Here the CDR3 reads CATSISEKLFF. In DNA form, the CDR3 reads TGTGCCACCAGCATATCCGAAAAACTGTTTTTT.

The chain is built from TRBV29-1 and TRBJ1-1; 7 positions match TRBD1. This CDR3 is 13 amino acids long. Germline lookup yields CDR1 SQVTM and CDR2 ANQGSEA. With V trimmed by 8 bases and J by 0 bases, 6 bases remained unmatched. The CDR3 here is CSTSRGMNTEAFF. The DNA for the CDR3 is TGCAGCACCAGCAGGGGGATGAACACTGAAGCTTTCTTT.

This clone has at least ten counts. The chain combines TRBV30 with TRBJ1-1; TRBD1 aligns across 8 bases. CDR1 is GTSNPN and CDR2 is SVGIG in the germline V gene (reference sequence). V lost 0 bases to trimming and J lost 5 bases; unmatched junction nucleotides: 8. The CDR3 length is 15 residues. DNA of the CDR3: TGTGCCTGGAGTGTAGGGGGGACAGGAGGGACTGAAGCTTTCTTT. Encoded protein: CAWSVGGTGGTEAFF. Together with reference TRBV30 and TRBJ1-1, the CDR3 gives the full variable domain: SQTIHQWPATLVQPVGSPLSLECTVEGTSNPNLYWYRQAAGRGLQLLFYSVGIGQISSEVPQNLSASRPQDRQFILSSKKLLLSDSGFYLCAWSVGGTGGTEAFFGQGTRLTVV.

This chain joins TRBV6-5 and TRBJ1-6; TRBD1 matches 8 bases. This CDR3 has 15 amino acids. Per the germline V gene, CDR1 is MNHEY and CDR2 is SVGAGI. Trimming took 5 bases from V and 7 from J; bases not matched to a gene: 7. This CDR3 is CASSQDRVYNSPLHF. CDR3 bases: TGTGCCAGCAGTCAGGACAGGGTTTACAATTCACCCCTCCACTTT.

The chain has TRBV20-1 and TRBJ1-6; D gene ambiguous. Per the germline V gene, CDR1 is DFQATT and CDR2 is SNEGSKA (reference sequence). The CDR3 spans 13 residues. Trimming stripped 3 bases from V and 10 bases from J, with 13 bases between. The CDR3 nucleotides are TGCAGTGCTAGTAGGTCGGGAGACTCACCCCTCCACTTT. Residues: CSASRSGDSPLHF.

The rearrangement joins TRBV14 to TRBJ1-2, with 7 positions matching TRBD1. In germline, CDR1 is SGHDN, CDR2 FVKESK. The CDR3 totals 16 residues. Trimming took 3 bases from V and 7 from J; bases not matched to a gene: 14. The CDR3 reads CASSQELRDSLVGYTF. Here the CDR3 DNA reads TGTGCCAGCAGCCAGGAGCTCCGGGACAGCCTTGTTGGCTACACCTTC. Based on the CDR3 plus reference TRBV14 and TRBJ1-2, the full variable domain is EAGVTQFPSHSVIEKGQTVTLRCDPISGHDNLYWYRRVMGKEIKFLLHFVKESKQDESGMPNNRFLAERTGGTYSTLKVQPAELEDSGVYFCASSQELRDSLVGYTFGSGTRLTVV.

The chain employs TRBV5-1 and TRBJ2-1; 13 bases align to TRBD2. There are 17 residues in the CDR3. Germline CDR1 is SGHRS and CDR2 is YFSETQ. Trimming took 0 bases from V and 10 from J; bases not matched to a gene: 10. The CDR3 coding sequence is TGCGCCAGCAGCTTGGAAGCAGGGACTAGCGGGGTCGACGAGCAGTTCTTC. As protein: CASSLEAGTSGVDEQFF. The whole variable domain, filled in from reference TRBV5-1 and TRBJ2-1, reads KAGVTQTPRYLIKTRGQQVTLSCSPISGHRSVSWYQQTPGQGLQFLFEYFSETQRNKGNFPGRFSGRQFSNSRSEMNVSTLELGDSALYLCASSLEAGTSGVDEQFFGPGTRLTVL.

The chain is built from TRBV30 and TRBJ1-6; 7 bases map to TRBD1. The junction had 2 bases not matched to a gene; V was cut back by 1 base and J by 8 bases. Per the germline V gene, CDR1 is GTSNPN and CDR2 is SVGIG (reference sequence). This CDR3 has 13 amino acids. In DNA form, the CDR3 reads TGTGCCTGGAGTGGTACAGGGGATTCACCCCTCCACTTT. The encoded protein is CAWSGTGDSPLHF.

CDR3 amino acids: CASSLSTGENGYTF. Here the CDR3 DNA reads TGTGCCAGCAGCTTGTCGACAGGGGAAAATGGCTACACCTTC. The chain couples TRBV7-9 to TRBJ1-2, with 8 bases lining up with TRBD1. The CDR3 is made up of 14 amino acids. J gave up 6 bases and V 3 bases, and 6 bases lay outside the gene matches. CDR1 is SEHNR, CDR2 FQNEAQ, per germline (reference sequence).

The chain combines TRBV6-5 with TRBJ2-7, with 8 bases that match TRBD1. The CDR3 totals 14 residues. With V trimmed by 7 bases and J by 0 bases, 5 bases remained unmatched. Germline-derived CDR1 and CDR2 are MNHEY and SVGAGI. The CDR3 DNA sequence: TGTGCCAGCACCCCCGACAGGGGCTCCTACGAGCAGTACTTC. Translated, it gives CASTPDRGSYEQYF.

V usage is TRBV28 and J usage is TRBJ1-2; a weak D match, TRBD1 (5 bases). V lost 1 base and J lost 0, with 12 bases in between. Germline lookup yields CDR1 MDHEN and CDR2 SYDVKM. This CDR3 is 16 amino acids long. In DNA, the CDR3 is TGTGCCAGCAGTTTATCCGGGACTTTAGCTAACTATGGCTACACCTTC. Translation: CASSLSGTLANYGYTF.

This clone was counted many times. This chain uses TRBV7-9 with TRBJ2-7; 7 positions agree with TRBD1. The CDR3 runs to 16 residues. The V gene end was trimmed by 5 bases and the J gene end by 2 bases; junction bases not matched to a gene: 12. Germline V gene lookup returns CDR1 SEHNR and CDR2 FQNEAQ (reference sequence). In DNA, the CDR3 is TGTGCCAGCAGCCCCGCCCCGACAGGGTTAGCCTACGAGCAGTACTTC. Translation gives CASSPAPTGLAYEQYF. Complete variable domain (other parts from reference TRBV7-9 and TRBJ2-7): DTGVSQNPRHKITKRGQNVTFRCDPISEHNRLYWYRQTLGQGPEFLTYFQNEAQLEKSRLLSDRFSAERPKGSFSTLEIQRTEQGDSAMYLCASSPAPTGLAYEQYFGPGTRLTVT.

This chain connects TRBV4-1 to TRBJ2-3; 12 bases line up with TRBD2. This CDR3 is 15 amino acids long. Germline V gives CDR1 MGHRA, CDR2 YSYEKL. V dropped 4 bases and J dropped 5; count of bases not matched to a gene: 4. Here the CDR3 DNA reads TGCGCCAGCAGCCGTAGACTAGCGGGGGTAGATACGCAGTATTTT. It codes for CASSRRLAGVDTQYF.

The genes are TRBV5-1 and TRBJ2-7; 15 bases are shared with TRBD2. This CDR3 is 17 amino acids long. The V gene's germline CDR1 is SGHRS and CDR2 YFSETQ. V lost 5 bases, J lost 2 bases, and 8 bases stayed unmatched. The CDR3 nucleotides read TGCGCCAGCAGTCCCGGGACTAGCGGGGGGTTCACCTACGAGCAGTACTTC. It specifies CASSPGTSGGFTYEQYF.

This clone was observed once. This chain joins TRBV18 and TRBJ1-3; D is unclear. Germline values: CDR1 KGHSH, CDR2 LQKENI. The CDR3 has 15 amino acids. Trimming pared 4 bases from V and 0 bases from J, leaving 10 bases between. CDR3 DNA sequence: TGTGCCAGCTCACAGGAGATATCCTCTGGAAACACCATATATTTT. Amino acid sequence: CASSQEISSGNTIYF.

The J gene is TRBJ2-3, the V gene TRBV10-3; D perhaps matches TRBD2 (5 bases). The CDR3 contains 13 residues. V lost 6 bases, J lost 3 bases, and 10 bases lay in between. Per the germline V gene, CDR1 is ENHRY and CDR2 is SYGVKD. The DNA for the CDR3 is TGTGCCATCAGCCCGGCGGGTACAGATACGCAGTATTTT. This translates into CAISPAGTDTQYF.

The chain has TRBV20-1 and TRBJ1-6, with 7 bases lining up with TRBD1. The CDR3 totals 16 residues. CDR1 and CDR2 (germline): DFQATT, SNEGSKA (reference sequence). Losses at the gene ends were 3 bases for V and 11 bases for J; bases not matched to a gene: 16. The CDR3 is CSASLAGIKGTAPLHF. In nucleotides, the CDR3 is TGCAGTGCTAGTTTGGCAGGGATAAAGGGGACAGCACCCCTCCACTTT.

The chain is built from TRBV9 and TRBJ2-2, with D uncertain. Per the germline V gene, CDR1 is SGDLS and CDR2 is YYNGEE. Trimming cost V 4 bases and J 2 bases, with 9 bases left between them. The CDR3 consists of 14 residues. The CDR3 is CASSTKANTGELFF. The CDR3 DNA follows: TGTGCCAGCAGCACCAAAGCAAACACCGGGGAGCTGTTTTTT.

J is TRBJ2-2 and V is TRBV27; TRBD2 matches at 7 bases. V lost 2 bases, J lost 7 bases, and 1 base stayed unmatched. This CDR3 comprises 13 residues. The germline V gene has CDR1 MNHEY and CDR2 SMNVEV (reference sequence). The CDR3 region is CASSLRTSGELFF. CDR3 DNA sequence: TGTGCCAGCAGTTTAAGGACTAGCGGGGAGCTGTTTTTT.

This chain uses TRBV5-1 with TRBJ2-5; 7 bases are shared with TRBD2. Germline assignment: CDR1 SGHRS and CDR2 YFSETQ. Trimming took 1 base from V and 2 from J; bases not matched to a gene: 2. CDR3 length: 14 amino acids. The CDR3 is CASSLNSGQETQYF. The CDR3 DNA reads TGCGCCAGCAGCTTGAATAGCGGGCAAGAGACCCAGTACTTC.

The V gene is TRBV7-9, the J gene TRBJ1-3, with 7 bases fitting TRBD1. Germline loops: CDR1 SEHNR, CDR2 FQNEAQ (reference sequence). V gave up 5 bases and J gave up 0 bases; unmatched junction bases: 7. This CDR3 contains 16 residues. The CDR3 DNA reads TGTGCCAGCAGCACGGGACAGCCGAGCTCTGGAAACACCATATATTTT. Its translation is CASSTGQPSSGNTIYF.

The chain employs TRBV7-9 and TRBJ2-1; 10 positions agree with TRBD1. CDR1 and CDR2 (germline): SEHNR, FQNEAQ (reference sequence). The length of the CDR3 is 16 residues. Trimming removed 1 base from V and 4 bases from J; junction bases left unmatched: 4. CDR3 sequence: CASSLGTGGFYNEQFF. For the CDR3, the DNA is TGTGCCAGCAGCTTAGGGACAGGGGGTTTTTACAATGAGCAGTTCTTC.

This rearrangement joins TRBV5-4 to TRBJ2-3; 10 nucleotides match TRBD2. Germline trimming cut 1 base from V and 6 bases from J; bases unmatched to any gene: 5. The CDR3 is 15 residues long. Germline V gives CDR1 SGHNT, CDR2 YYREEE (reference sequence). CDR3 DNA sequence: TGTGCCAGCAGCTTGCCGCTAGCGGGGGTGGATACGCAGTATTTT. As protein: CASSLPLAGVDTQYF.

This chain links TRBV5-1 with TRBJ2-3, with 7 bases lining up with TRBD1. The length of the CDR3 is 15 residues. The V gene end was trimmed by 4 bases and the J gene end by 1 base; junction bases not matched to a gene: 6. The V gene's germline CDR1 is SGHRS and CDR2 YFSETQ. As DNA, the CDR3 is TGCGCCAGCAGCCCGAACAGGGGAGGCACAGATACGCAGTATTTT. Protein: CASSPNRGGTDTQYF.

The chain has TRBV7-9 and TRBJ1-1; 7 bases match TRBD1. This CDR3 has 16 amino acids. Germline values: CDR1 SEHNR, CDR2 FQNEAQ (reference sequence). J lost 3 bases, V lost 7 bases, and 14 bases had no gene match. CDR3 protein: CASTPSGTTGDTEAFF. The CDR3 DNA is TGTGCCAGCACCCCCTCGGGCACCACAGGGGACACTGAAGCTTTCTTT.

This clone has only one observation. The V call is TRBV10-2, the J call TRBJ1-5; tentatively, D is TRBD1 (6 bases). V dropped 3 bases and J dropped 5 bases, with 11 bases sitting between them. Germline V gives CDR1 WSHSY, CDR2 SAAADI. This CDR3 has 14 amino acids. The CDR3 DNA follows: TGCGCCAGCAGTGACACAGGGTCTTATCAGCCCCAGCATTTT. Protein: CASSDTGSYQPQHF.

This chain uses TRBV5-3 with TRBJ2-7; 10 nucleotides align to TRBD1. TRBV5-3 is known as an ORF, though its function is uncertain. Unmatched junction bases numbered 21, after V lost 3 bases and J lost 3 bases. This CDR3 region has 20 residues. The CDR3 coding sequence is TGTGCCAGAAGCTGGCCGAGGGGGGACAGGGGACCCGTCGTGATCTACGAGCAGTACTTC. Residues: CARSWPRGDRGPVVIYEQYF.